Below are 10 T cell receptor beta chains sequenced from a single sample in a study of T cell responses to AZD1222 COVID-19 vaccine. Measured with immunoSEQ multiplex PCR; TCRdb has only the in-frame clones, and not every one. The sample yields fewer than 110,000 clones, around 90% seen once. This specimen was peripheral blood, taken on day 0 of AZD1222 vaccination. These receptors were taken from an adult in good health.

The V and J genes are TRBV12-5 and TRBJ2-5, with D hard to call. Trimming cost V 3 bases and J 7 bases, with 3 bases left between them. Germline V gene sequence: CDR1 LGHNT, CDR2 FRNRAP. The CDR3 consists of 10 residues. The CDR3 DNA is TGTGCTAGTGGTTTTGGGACCCAGTACTTC. This gives the protein CASGFGTQYF. Full variable domain (rest looked up from reference TRBV12-5 and TRBJ2-5): DARVTQTPRHKVTEMGQEVTMRCQPILGHNTVFWYRQTMMQGLELLAYFRNRAPLDDSGMPKDRFSAEMPDATLATLKIQPSEPRDSAVYFCASGFGTQYFGPGTRLLVL.

The chain is built from TRBV18 and TRBJ2-5; a possible D gene is TRBD2 (6 bases). The V end lost 3 bases, the J end lost 1 base, and 12 bases lay between the germline ends. The CDR3 is 15 amino acids. Germline V gene lookup returns CDR1 KGHSH and CDR2 LQKENI. The DNA for the CDR3 is TGTGCCAGCTCACCGCGGGACCTTGTCCAAGAGACCCAGTACTTC. This codes for CASSPRDLVQETQYF.

The V gene is TRBV2, the J gene TRBJ2-1, with 10 bases identical to TRBD1. Per germline, CDR1 SNHLY and CDR2 FYNNEI. J lost 8 bases, V lost 5 bases, and 6 bases had no gene match. CDR3 size: 14 residues. The CDR3 nucleotides read TGTGCCAGCAGTTCCGGGACAGGGGACCATGAGCAGTTCTTC. Translation gives CASSSGTGDHEQFF. Together with reference TRBV2 and TRBJ2-1, the CDR3 gives the full variable domain: EPEVTQTPSHQVTQMGQEVILRCVPISNHLYFYWYRQILGQKVEFLVSFYNNEISEKSEIFDDQFSVERPDGSNFTLKIRSTKLEDSAMYFCASSSGTGDHEQFFGPGTRLTVL.

The rearrangement joins TRBV11-2 to TRBJ1-1, with D maybe TRBD1 (5 bases). Per the germline V gene, CDR1 is SGHAT and CDR2 is FQNNGV. The CDR3 has 15 residues. With 5 bases removed from V and 4 bases from J, the gap between germline ends came to 17 bases. The CDR3 DNA reads TGTGCCAGCAGCAGAGCGTGGCAGGGTGGCACTGAAGCTTTCTTT. Its protein product is CASSRAWQGGTEAFF.

This clone was counted between two and nine times. The J gene is TRBJ1-5, the V gene TRBV6-6; D is perhaps TRBD1 (5 bases). The V and J ends lost 4 bases and 7 bases respectively, with 17 bases between them. The CDR3 runs 15 residues. The germline gives CDR1 MNHNY, CDR2 SVGAGI (reference sequence). CDR3 sequence: CASSSRGVILQPQHF. The CDR3 region has the DNA TGTGCCAGCAGTTCCCGGGGGGTGATCTTGCAGCCCCAGCATTTT.

In its sample, this clone was seen once. This chain uses TRBV27 with TRBJ2-1; D remains ambiguous. This CDR3 comprises 13 residues. V lost 3 bases, J lost 5 bases, and 8 bases lay in between. In germline, CDR1 is MNHEY, CDR2 SMNVEV (reference sequence). Written as DNA, the CDR3 is TGTGCCAGCAGTTTTGGTCAGAACAATGAGCAGTTCTTC. Its translation: CASSFGQNNEQFF.

V gene TRBV5-1 combines with J gene TRBJ1-4; D might be TRBD1 (6 bases). Trimming removed 4 bases at V and 4 bases at J, with 23 bases between. CDR3 length: 18 amino acids. Per the germline V gene, CDR1 is SGHRS and CDR2 is YFSETQ. The chain's CDR3 is CASSRTVPHPRNNEKLFF. The CDR3 region has the DNA TGCGCCAGCAGCCGGACAGTACCTCATCCGCGGAATAATGAAAAACTGTTTTTT.

This CDR3 reads CASSVRNTYNEQFF. The CDR3 DNA is TGTGCCAGCAGCGTCCGGAATACCTACAATGAGCAGTTCTTC. The gene calls are TRBV9 and TRBJ2-1, with D unresolved. With 2 bases removed from V and 2 bases from J, the gap between germline ends came to 8 bases. This CDR3 is built from 14 residues. CDR1 and CDR2 from the germline V gene are SGDLS and YYNGEE.

This clone was seen just once. The rearrangement joins TRBV5-1 to TRBJ2-1; D is possibly TRBD2 (5 bases). Trimming removed 0 bases from V and 6 bases from J, with 13 bases in between. The CDR3 runs to 15 residues. Germline values: CDR1 SGHRS, CDR2 YFSETQ. CDR3: CASSLGETNTNEQFF. The DNA for the CDR3 is TGCGCCAGCAGCTTGGGGGAGACAAACACCAATGAGCAGTTCTTC.

The V and J genes are TRBV30 and TRBJ1-6; D is ambiguous. Germline assignment: CDR1 GTSNPN and CDR2 SVGIG (reference sequence). The V end lost 4 bases, the J end lost 7 bases, and 17 bases lay between the germline ends. The length of the CDR3 is 15 residues. The DNA of the CDR3 is TGTGCCTGGACTCCTCAGGTGGCCCTCAATTCACCCCTCCACTTT. Its protein is CAWTPQVALNSPLHF.